The 26 T cell receptor beta chains listed next were all sequenced from one sample in a study of human CD8 memory T cell subsets. Construction of TCR beta libraries was accomplished by means of UMI-labeled 5' RACE. TCRdb reprocessed the 5' RACE reads, keeping one entry per CDR3 protein, no DNA. Listed are thousands of distinct CDR3 sequences; roughly a fifth falls within the top ten. The TPEX subset meant dysfunctional early memory CD8+ cells, CCR7+ PD-1+ TIGIT+. Sequenced input: CD8+ T cells from PBMCs. These receptors came from a human donor in good health.

The V call is TRBV6-6, the J call TRBJ2-5; TCRdb returns TRBD2, unconfirmable since there is no DNA. CDR1 and CDR2 (germline): MNHNY, SVGAGI (reference sequence). The CDR3 totals 17 residues. CDR3 sequence: CASSYELAGLAAVTQYF.

This clonotype is classed as medium-sized (0.01 to 0.1%) by frequency. CDR3 residues: CATALDNTEAFF. The chain links TRBV6-1 to TRBJ1-1; TCRdb's D call, TRBD1, is unchecked because there is no DNA. The CDR3 loop spans 12 amino acids. The germline gives CDR1 MNHNS, CDR2 SASEGT.

V gene TRBV2 combines with J gene TRBJ2-2. This CDR3 has 11 amino acids. Germline values: CDR1 SNHLY, CDR2 FYNNEI. This CDR3 reads CASFSAGELFF. The full variable domain, in which reference TRBV2 and TRBJ2-2 provide the parts outside the CDR3, is EPEVTQTPSHQVTQMGQEVILRCVPISNHLYFYWYRQILGQKVEFLVSFYNNEISEKSEIFDDQFSVERPDGSNFTLKIRSTKLEDSAMYFCASFSAGELFFGEGSRLTVL.

By frequency, this clonotype registers medium-sized. The rearrangement links TRBV12-3 or TRBV12-4 to TRBJ1-6; no DNA is available, so the TRBD1 call from TCRdb remains unchecked. This CDR3 contains 17 residues. CDR3 loop: CASTSLGQGAYNSPLHF.

The V call is TRBV27, the J call TRBJ2-7; TCRdb proposes TRBD1, but this gene call is untestable without DNA. Per the germline V gene, CDR1 is MNHEY and CDR2 is SMNVEV (reference sequence). The CDR3 spans 14 residues. CDR3 residues: CASSPRTAIYEQYF.

The chain carries TRBV28 and TRBJ2-2. CDR1 is MDHEN, CDR2 SYDVKM, per germline. The CDR3 is 16 residues long. The CDR3 sequence is CASSLVLFANTGELFF.

The V and J genes are TRBV7-8 and TRBJ2-5; absent DNA, TCRdb's TRBD1 call cannot be checked. Per the germline V gene, CDR1 is SGHVS and CDR2 is FQNEAQ. There are 15 residues in the CDR3. The CDR3 loop reads CASRPTEFPQETQYF.

The chain uses TRBV9 and TRBJ2-2; no DNA is available, so the TRBD1 call from TCRdb remains unchecked. Germline CDR1 is SGDLS and CDR2 is YYNGEE. The CDR3 runs to 15 residues. The CDR3 sequence is CASSVGGQNTGELFF.

The V call is TRBV5-6, the J call TRBJ1-2; checking the TCRdb D call of TRBD1 is not possible without DNA. Germline V gives CDR1 SGHDT, CDR2 YYEEEE. The CDR3 is 17 amino acids. The CDR3 spells CASSFPPPTGGRYGYTF.

CDR3 amino acids: CASSFGRAGTGNTGELFF. The V gene is TRBV5-4, the J gene TRBJ2-2; TCRdb reports TRBD1, a call that lacks DNA to check it against. CDR3 length: 18 amino acids. The germline V gene has CDR1 SGHNT and CDR2 YYREEE (reference sequence).

The rearrangement uses TRBV9 and TRBJ2-1; checking the TCRdb D call of TRBD2 is not possible without DNA. Per the germline V gene, CDR1 is SGDLS and CDR2 is YYNGEE. The CDR3 is 16 residues long. The CDR3 is CASSVGTSGIVREQFF.

This chain links TRBV7-3 with TRBJ1-1; TCRdb proposes TRBD1, but this gene call is untestable without DNA. The CDR3 consists of 13 residues. Germline lookup yields CDR1 SGHTA and CDR2 FQGTGA. The CDR3 region is CASSLGGASEAFF.

This clonotype registers medium-sized (0.01 to 0.1%) by frequency. CDR3 in amino acids: CAIRGDGAKNIQYF. This chain uses TRBV10-3 with TRBJ2-4; TCRdb selects TRBD1, and the lack of DNA leaves this call unchecked. The CDR3 has 14 residues. The V gene's germline CDR1 is ENHRY and CDR2 SYGVKD.

By frequency, this clonotype is medium-sized (0.01 to 0.1%). The chain uses TRBV29-1 and TRBJ2-3. The V gene's germline CDR1 is SQVTM and CDR2 ANQGSEA. The CDR3 is made up of 14 amino acids. CDR3 sequence reads: CSVEDLRSTDTQYF.

The V and J genes are TRBV4-3 and TRBJ2-3; TCRdb's D gene call, TRBD1, goes unchecked for lack of DNA. Germline-derived CDR1 and CDR2 are LGHNA and YSLEER. This CDR3 has 14 amino acids. This CDR3 reads CASSPAQGTDTQYF.

The gene calls are TRBV7-9 and TRBJ2-1; the D gene TCRdb calls, TRBD2, cannot be checked with no DNA. The CDR3 length is 15 residues. Per germline, CDR1 SEHNR and CDR2 FQNEAQ (reference sequence). CDR3 sequence reads: CASSRGSADYNEQFF.

The chain recombines TRBV25-1 with TRBJ2-7; absent DNA, TCRdb's TRBD2 call cannot be checked. The CDR3 contains 20 residues. Germline V gene lookup returns CDR1 MGHDK and CDR2 SYGVNS. CDR3 region: CASSDNRRLLAGGSSYEQYF.

The genes are TRBV12-3 or TRBV12-4 and TRBJ1-5; no DNA is available, so the TRBD1 call from TCRdb remains unchecked. The CDR3 contains 15 residues. The CDR3 region is CASSHTGFSNQPQHF.

The chain is built from TRBV3-1 and TRBJ2-1; TCRdb calls TRBD2, which cannot be checked without DNA. The CDR3 runs to 15 residues. The germline V gene has CDR1 LGHDT and CDR2 YNNKEL (reference sequence). CDR3 in amino acids: CASSRRESSYNEQFF.

The chain's CDR3 is CASSLGGTSGRSATQYF. The genes are TRBV5-8 and TRBJ2-3; TCRdb names TRBD2, which stays unverified in the absence of DNA. Germline V gene lookup returns CDR1 SGHTS and CDR2 YDEGEE. The length of the CDR3 is 17 residues.

CDR3 protein: CASSLRGLAGGNEQFF. The chain employs TRBV28 and TRBJ2-1; checking the TCRdb D call of TRBD2 is not possible without DNA. The CDR3 extends over 16 amino acids. Germline CDR1 is MDHEN and CDR2 is SYDVKM. Combining the CDR3 with reference TRBV28 and TRBJ2-1 gives the whole variable domain DVKVTQSSRYLVKRTGEKVFLECVQDMDHENMFWYRQDPGLGLRLIYFSYDVKMKEKGDIPEGYSVSREKKERFSLILESASTNQTSMYLCASSLRGLAGGNEQFFGPGTRLTVL.

This clonotype shows up as medium-sized (0.01 to 0.1%) by frequency. The CDR3 is CATLENAGGLQPQHF. This rearrangement joins TRBV28 to TRBJ1-5; TCRdb proposes TRBD1, but this gene call is untestable without DNA. CDR1 MDHEN and CDR2 SYDVKM come from the germline V gene. The CDR3 totals 15 residues.

The J gene is TRBJ2-1, the V gene TRBV14; TCRdb designates TRBD2, a call that cannot be tested without DNA. The CDR3 has 15 residues. From germline, CDR1 is SGHDN and CDR2 FVKESK. This CDR3 reads CASSQWDLGANEQFF.

This clonotype is classed as medium-sized by frequency. The V gene is TRBV29-1, the J gene TRBJ2-2. The V gene's germline CDR1 is SQVTM and CDR2 ANQGSEA. The CDR3 spans 13 residues. The CDR3 here is CSVVVGGSGELFF.

This clonotype is labeled medium-sized based on frequency. The V and J genes are TRBV2 and TRBJ2-1; checking the TCRdb D call of TRBD2 is not possible without DNA. The germline gives CDR1 SNHLY, CDR2 FYNNEI. The CDR3 consists of 16 residues. CDR3 protein: CASSGLRGSSYNEQFF.

This clonotype is deemed medium-sized by its frequency. This rearrangement joins TRBV6-1 to TRBJ1-1; TCRdb's D gene call, TRBD1, goes unchecked for lack of DNA. The length of the CDR3 is 16 residues. CDR1 and CDR2 from the germline V gene are MNHNS and SASEGT. The CDR3 loop reads CASSDFWARSVTEAFF.